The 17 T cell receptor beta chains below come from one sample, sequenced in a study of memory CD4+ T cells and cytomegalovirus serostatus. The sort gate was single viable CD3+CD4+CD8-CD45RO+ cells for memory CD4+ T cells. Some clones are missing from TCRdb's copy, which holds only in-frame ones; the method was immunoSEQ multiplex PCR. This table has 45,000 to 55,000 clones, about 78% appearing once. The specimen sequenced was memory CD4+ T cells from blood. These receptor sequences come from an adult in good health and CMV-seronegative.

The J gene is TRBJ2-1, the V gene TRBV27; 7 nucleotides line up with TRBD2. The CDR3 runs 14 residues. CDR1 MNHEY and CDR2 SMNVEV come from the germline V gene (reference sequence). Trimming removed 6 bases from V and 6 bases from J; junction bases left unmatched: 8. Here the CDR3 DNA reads TGTGCCAGCAGCAAGTGGGCGGGGGTCAATGAGCAGTTCTTC. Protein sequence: CASSKWAGVNEQFF.

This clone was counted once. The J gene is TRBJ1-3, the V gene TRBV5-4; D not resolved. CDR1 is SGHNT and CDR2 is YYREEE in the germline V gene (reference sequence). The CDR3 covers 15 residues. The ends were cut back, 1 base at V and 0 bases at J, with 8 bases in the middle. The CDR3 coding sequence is TGTGCCAGCAGCTTGAACATCTTCTCTGGAAACACCATATATTTT. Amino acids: CASSLNIFSGNTIYF.

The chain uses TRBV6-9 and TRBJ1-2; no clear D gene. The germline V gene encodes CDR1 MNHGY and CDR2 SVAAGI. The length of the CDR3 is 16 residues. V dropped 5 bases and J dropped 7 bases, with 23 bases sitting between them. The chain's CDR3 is CASSPNRALTESGYTF. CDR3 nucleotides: TGTGCCAGCAGTCCTAACCGGGCCTTAACCGAGTCTGGCTACACCTTC.

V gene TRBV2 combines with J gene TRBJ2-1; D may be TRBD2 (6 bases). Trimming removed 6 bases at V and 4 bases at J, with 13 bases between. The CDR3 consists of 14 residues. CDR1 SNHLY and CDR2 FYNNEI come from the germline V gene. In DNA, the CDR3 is TGTGCCAGCAGAGGGGACTTAACGTACAATGAGCAGTTCTTC. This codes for CASRGDLTYNEQFF.

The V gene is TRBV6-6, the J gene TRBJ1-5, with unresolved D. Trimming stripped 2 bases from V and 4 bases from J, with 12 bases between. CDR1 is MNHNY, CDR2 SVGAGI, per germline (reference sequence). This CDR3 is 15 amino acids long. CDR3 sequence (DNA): TGTGCCAGCAGTTACGAGGTCCGGGGAAATCAGCCCCAGCATTTT. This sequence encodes CASSYEVRGNQPQHF.

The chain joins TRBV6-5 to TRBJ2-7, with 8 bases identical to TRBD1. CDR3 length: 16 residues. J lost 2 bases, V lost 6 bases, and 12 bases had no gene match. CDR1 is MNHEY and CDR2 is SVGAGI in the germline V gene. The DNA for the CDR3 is TGTGCCAGCAGATACCCGACAGGGGTCGGCGCCTACGAGCAGTACTTC. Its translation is CASRYPTGVGAYEQYF.

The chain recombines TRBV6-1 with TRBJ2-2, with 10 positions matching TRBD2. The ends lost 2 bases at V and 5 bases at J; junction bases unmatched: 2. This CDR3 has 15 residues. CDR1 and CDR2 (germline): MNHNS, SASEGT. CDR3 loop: CASSELAGVTGELFF. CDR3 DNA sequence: TGTGCCAGCAGTGAACTAGCGGGGGTTACCGGGGAGCTGTTTTTT.

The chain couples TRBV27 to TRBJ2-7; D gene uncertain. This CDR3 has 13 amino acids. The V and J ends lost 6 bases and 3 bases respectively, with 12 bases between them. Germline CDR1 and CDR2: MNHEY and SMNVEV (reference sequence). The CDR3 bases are TGTGCCAGCAGAAGACATGAAGGCTACGAGCAGTACTTC. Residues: CASRRHEGYEQYF.

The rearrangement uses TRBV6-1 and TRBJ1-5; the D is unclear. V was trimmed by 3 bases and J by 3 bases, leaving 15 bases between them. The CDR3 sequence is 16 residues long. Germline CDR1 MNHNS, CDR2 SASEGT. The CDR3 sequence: CASSELGSSFNQPQHF. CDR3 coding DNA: TGTGCCAGCAGTGAGCTTGGCAGTTCTTTCAATCAGCCCCAGCATTTT.

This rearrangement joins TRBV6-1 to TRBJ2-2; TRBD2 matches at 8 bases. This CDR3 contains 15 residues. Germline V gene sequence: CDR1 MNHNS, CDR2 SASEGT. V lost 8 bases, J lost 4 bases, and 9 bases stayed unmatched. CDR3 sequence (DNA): TGTGCCAGCGCCCCGGGGGGGAGAATCACCGGGGAGCTGTTTTTT. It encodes CASAPGGRITGELFF.

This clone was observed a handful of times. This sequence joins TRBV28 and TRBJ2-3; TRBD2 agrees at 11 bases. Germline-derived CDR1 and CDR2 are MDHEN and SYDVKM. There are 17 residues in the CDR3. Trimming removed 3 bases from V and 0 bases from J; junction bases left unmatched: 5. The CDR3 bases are TGTGCCAGCAGTTTTAGCGGGAGGGCCTCGAGCACAGATACGCAGTATTTT. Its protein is CASSFSGRASSTDTQYF.

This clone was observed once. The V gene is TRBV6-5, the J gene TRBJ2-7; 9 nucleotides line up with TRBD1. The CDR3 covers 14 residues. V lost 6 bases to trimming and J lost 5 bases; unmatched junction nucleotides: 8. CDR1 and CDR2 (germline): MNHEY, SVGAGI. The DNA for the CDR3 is TGTGCCAGCAGAAAATGGACAGGGGACGACGAGCAGTACTTC. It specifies CASRKWTGDDEQYF.

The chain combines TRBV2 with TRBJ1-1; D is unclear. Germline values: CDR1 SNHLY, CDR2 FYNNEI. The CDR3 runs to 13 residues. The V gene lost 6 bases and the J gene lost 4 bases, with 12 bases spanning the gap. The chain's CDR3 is CASRRVPGTEAFF. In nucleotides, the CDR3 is TGTGCCAGCAGAAGGGTTCCGGGCACTGAAGCTTTCTTT.

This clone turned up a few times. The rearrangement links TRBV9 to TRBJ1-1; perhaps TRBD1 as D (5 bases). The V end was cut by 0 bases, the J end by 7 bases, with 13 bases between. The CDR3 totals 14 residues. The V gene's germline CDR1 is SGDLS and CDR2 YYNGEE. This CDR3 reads CASSVEVGVDEAFF. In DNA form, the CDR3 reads TGTGCCAGCAGCGTAGAGGTAGGGGTGGATGAAGCTTTCTTT.

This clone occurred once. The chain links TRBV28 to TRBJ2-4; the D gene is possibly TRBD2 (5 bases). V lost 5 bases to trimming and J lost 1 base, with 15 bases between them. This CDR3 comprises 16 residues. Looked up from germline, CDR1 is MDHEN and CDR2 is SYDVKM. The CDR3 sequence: CASSGAGTGAKNIQYF. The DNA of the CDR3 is TGTGCCAGCAGTGGCGCCGGCACGGGGGCCAAAAACATTCAGTACTTC.

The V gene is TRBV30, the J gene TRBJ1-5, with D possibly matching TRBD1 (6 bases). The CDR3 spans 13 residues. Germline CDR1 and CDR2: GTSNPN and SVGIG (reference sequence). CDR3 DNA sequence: TGTGCTTGCCGGGACACATCCAATCAGCCCCAGCATTTT. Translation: CACRDTSNQPQHF.

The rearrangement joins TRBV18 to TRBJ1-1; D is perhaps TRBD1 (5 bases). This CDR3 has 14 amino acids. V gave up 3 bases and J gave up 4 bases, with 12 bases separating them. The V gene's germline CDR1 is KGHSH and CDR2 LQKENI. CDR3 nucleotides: TGTGCCAGCTCACCGGCGGCTGGGGGCACTGAAGCTTTCTTT. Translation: CASSPAAGGTEAFF.